One and the same sample provided the 19 T cell receptor beta chains below, sequenced in a study of cytomegalovirus exposure and HLA in healthy donors. Researchers ran the PCR with 60 Vbeta and 13 Jbeta primers. Some clones are missing from TCRdb's copy, which holds only in-frame ones; the method was immunoSEQ multiplex PCR. The sample holds tens of thousands of clones. The specimen was PBMCs. The receptors were sampled from a woman in her thirties or forties in good health and CMV-seronegative.

The rearrangement links TRBV4-2 to TRBJ2-1, with 7 bases fitting TRBD2. V trimming: 0 bases; J trimming: 9 bases; junction bases outside the gene matches: 11. This CDR3 has 16 amino acids. CDR1 LGHNA and CDR2 YNFKEQ come from the germline V gene. The CDR3 protein is CASSQDGAGAGSEQFF. CDR3 sequence (DNA): TGTGCCAGCAGCCAAGATGGGGCGGGAGCAGGGAGTGAGCAGTTCTTC.

The V gene is TRBV28, the J gene TRBJ1-2; weak D call: TRBD1 (5 bases). Germline V gene lookup returns CDR1 MDHEN and CDR2 SYDVKM. V was trimmed by 6 bases and J by 3 bases, leaving 20 bases between them. This CDR3 contains 16 residues. CDR3 DNA: TGTGCCAGCAGGCCATCATCAGGGTCTTTCGACTATGGCTACACCTTC. It codes for CASRPSSGSFDYGYTF.

The chain employs TRBV2 and TRBJ1-4; TRBD1 matches at 9 bases. V lost 10 bases, J lost 3 bases, and 6 bases stayed unmatched. The CDR3 covers 14 residues. Per the germline V gene, CDR1 is SNHLY and CDR2 is FYNNEI. CDR3 sequence reads: CAIKQGAANEKLFF. The CDR3 region has the DNA TGTGCCATAAAACAGGGGGCCGCTAATGAAAAACTGTTTTTT.

This rearrangement joins TRBV5-4 to TRBJ1-1; 8 positions match TRBD1. The CDR3 spans 15 residues. Trimming removed 4 bases from V and 2 bases from J; junction bases left unmatched: 7. Germline assignment: CDR1 SGHNT and CDR2 YYREEE (reference sequence). CDR3 sequence (DNA): TGTGCCAGCAGCCCGGGGACAGGACGTAACACTGAAGCTTTCTTT. It yields the protein CASSPGTGRNTEAFF. The full variable domain, with the rest looked up from reference TRBV5-4 and TRBJ1-1, is ETGVTQSPTHLIKTRGQQVTLRCSSQSGHNTVSWYQQALGQGPQFIFQYYREEENGRGNFPPRFSGLQFPNYSSELNVNALELDDSALYLCASSPGTGRNTEAFFGQGTRLTVV.

This sequence joins TRBV19 and TRBJ1-5, with TRBD1 matching over 9 bases. Germline-derived CDR1 and CDR2 are LNHDA and SQIVND (reference sequence). J gave up 6 bases and V 5 bases, and 2 bases lay outside the gene matches. This CDR3 has 13 residues. CDR3 in amino acids: CASSVQGAQPQHF. The CDR3 nucleotides are TGTGCCAGTAGTGTACAGGGGGCTCAGCCCCAGCATTTT. The variable domain in full, with the rest retrieved from reference TRBV19 and TRBJ1-5, is DGGITQSPKYLFRKEGQNVTLSCEQNLNHDAMYWYRQDPGQGLRLIYYSQIVNDFQKGDIAEGYSVSREKKESFPLTVTSAQKNPTAFYLCASSVQGAQPQHFGDGTRLSIL.

The chain is built from TRBV7-2 and TRBJ2-3, with 10 positions matching TRBD1. Germline V gene lookup returns CDR1 SGHTA and CDR2 FQGNSA. This CDR3 comprises 16 residues. Germline trimming cut 6 bases from V and 3 bases from J; bases unmatched to any gene: 9. CDR3 amino acids: CASSLTGGAVTDTQYF. The CDR3 nucleotides read TGTGCCAGCAGTTTGACAGGGGGCGCAGTGACAGATACGCAGTATTTT.

The rearrangement joins TRBV19 to TRBJ2-2; the match to TRBD1 covers 8 bases. The length of the CDR3 is 15 residues. Germline V gives CDR1 LNHDA, CDR2 SQIVND (reference sequence). The V gene end was trimmed by 7 bases and the J gene end by 3 bases; junction bases not matched to a gene: 7. CDR3 DNA sequence: TGTGCCAGTATCCAGGGGGCTTGGGACACCGGGGAGCTGTTTTTT. Protein: CASIQGAWDTGELFF.

The chain has TRBV18 and TRBJ2-2, with 8 bases identical to TRBD1. The trim removed 3 bases at V and 2 bases at J, leaving 2 bases unmatched. The CDR3 spans 15 residues. Germline CDR1 is KGHSH and CDR2 is LQKENI. CDR3 sequence: CASSPGQANTGELFF. CDR3 nucleotides: TGTGCCAGCTCACCGGGACAGGCCAACACCGGGGAGCTGTTTTTT.

The chain uses TRBV30 and TRBJ2-1; 10 bases line up with TRBD2. The CDR3 loop spans 16 amino acids. The germline CDR1 and CDR2 sequences are GTSNPN and SVGIG (reference sequence). V gave up 3 bases and J gave up 0 bases; unmatched junction bases: 5. The chain's CDR3 is CAWRESSGSSYNEQFF. As DNA, the CDR3 is TGTGCCTGGAGAGAATCTAGCGGGAGCTCCTACAATGAGCAGTTCTTC.

With respect to this clone: A read error may account for a junction end that differs from germline. The chain is built from TRBV10-3 and TRBJ1-2; weak D call: TRBD1 (6 bases). The CDR3 runs 11 residues. CDR1 ENHRY and CDR2 SYGVKD come from the germline V gene. The CDR3 coding sequence is TGTGCCACGTGGGGGGGAGACAGGTTCATGTTC. It codes for CATWGGDRFMF.

The chain couples TRBV9 to TRBJ2-2, with a possible D match to TRBD2 (5 bases). The CDR3 contains 17 residues. V shed 4 bases and J shed 6 bases, with 22 bases lying between them. CDR1 is SGDLS and CDR2 is YYNGEE in the germline V gene. The DNA for the CDR3 is TGTGCCAGCAGCCTGTTAGGAGGCGATCCCCTAGCCGGGGAGCTGTTTTTT. This translates into CASSLLGGDPLAGELFF.

The chain joins TRBV6-5 to TRBJ2-5; 8 bases are a match to TRBD2. This CDR3 spans 14 amino acids. Germline V gives CDR1 MNHEY, CDR2 SVGAGI. The junction had 6 bases not matched to a gene; V was cut back by 8 bases and J by 1 base. Here the CDR3 reads CASVSGGLQETQYF. The CDR3 nucleotides are TGTGCCAGCGTAAGCGGGGGCCTCCAAGAGACCCAGTACTTC.

V is TRBV7-9 and J is TRBJ1-1, with 8 nucleotides matching TRBD1. V was pared by 4 bases and J by 0 bases, with 7 bases of the junction left unmatched. The CDR3 contains 16 residues. Germline V lookup: CDR1 SEHNR, CDR2 FQNEAQ (reference sequence). Written as DNA, the CDR3 is TGTGCCAGCAGCTCGGACAGGGCTTACATGAACACTGAAGCTTTCTTT. Its protein is CASSSDRAYMNTEAFF.

V and J are TRBV7-2 and TRBJ2-3; 9 bases are a match to TRBD1. The CDR3 loop spans 16 amino acids. With 5 bases clipped from V and 6 bases from J, the junction kept 12 bases outside the gene matches. Germline V lookup: CDR1 SGHTA, CDR2 FQGNSA. The CDR3 DNA follows: TGTGCCAGCAGCGTGGGACAGGGCCCCCTCGGGGATACGCAGTATTTT. It translates to CASSVGQGPLGDTQYF. The full variable domain, in which reference TRBV7-2 and TRBJ2-3 provide the parts outside the CDR3, is GAGVSQSPSNKVTEKGKDVELRCDPISGHTALYWYRQSLGQGLEFLIYFQGNSAPDKSGLPSDRFSAERTGGSVSTLTIQRTQQEDSAVYLCASSVGQGPLGDTQYFGPGTRLTVL.

The V gene is TRBV4-3, the J gene TRBJ1-5; D is ambiguous. With 0 bases removed from V and 7 bases from J, the gap between germline ends came to 10 bases. This CDR3 is 14 amino acids long. Germline V lookup: CDR1 LGHNA, CDR2 YSLEER. The CDR3 coding sequence is TGCGCCAGCAGCCAAGATGAGGGTGGACAGCCCCAGCATTTT. This codes for CASSQDEGGQPQHF.

The CDR3: CASSPGLAGVGAGELFF. DNA for the CDR3: TGCGCCAGCAGCCCGGGACTAGCGGGAGTAGGCGCCGGGGAGCTGTTTTTT. The chain uses TRBV4-3 and TRBJ2-2; TRBD2 matches at 14 bases. The CDR3 consists of 17 residues. Germline loops: CDR1 LGHNA, CDR2 YSLEER. The V and J ends lost 4 bases and 6 bases, in that order; junction bases with no gene match: 7.

This rearrangement joins TRBV19 to TRBJ1-6; 7 nucleotides match TRBD1. The CDR3 contains 14 residues. The V gene's germline CDR1 is LNHDA and CDR2 SQIVND (reference sequence). Trimming removed 6 bases from V and 5 bases from J; junction bases left unmatched: 4. CDR3 bases: TGTGCCAGTAGCGACAGGGTTGATAATTCACCCCTCCACTTT. It translates to CASSDRVDNSPLHF.

The chain carries TRBV19 and TRBJ2-5; D perhaps matches TRBD2 (6 bases). Judging by the DNA end, TRBJ2-7 fits better; the J call may be wrong. Germline-derived CDR1 and CDR2 are LNHDA and SQIVND (reference sequence). This CDR3 comprises 15 residues. The chain's CDR3 is CASTPFGGSASEQYF. CDR3 sequence (DNA): TGTGCCAGTACCCCCTTCGGGGGATCGGCGAGCGAGCAGTACTTC.

For this clone: One junction end does not reproduce the germline sequence, and a read error may be involved. The DNA for the CDR3 is TGTGCCAGCAGAACCCTACAGGGAGGGGATGAAGATTTCTTT. This translates into CASRTLQGGDEDFF. V gene TRBV6-1 combines with J gene TRBJ1-1; D is perhaps TRBD1 (6 bases). Germline V lookup: CDR1 MNHNS, CDR2 SASEGT. CDR3 size: 14 residues.